The 9 T cell receptor beta chains presented below share a single source sample, sequenced in a study of regulatory T cells in long-lasting Graves disease. Time point here: newly diagnosed GD, antithyroid drugs for less than 3 months. Preparation of the TCR library used RNA extracted from PBMCs. Through Arm-PCR of CDR3 regions and iRepertoire HTBI primers, TCR beta libraries were built. TCRdb passed the multiplex PCR reads through MiXCR, listing each CDR3 protein once. The sample carries hundreds of thousands of distinct CDR3 sequences, about 16% recorded once. This sample also belongs to another study, concerning T cells in Graves' hyperthyroidism and ophthalmopathy.

The sample in question was peripheral blood mononuclear cells (PBMCs), obtained at new diagnosis, from a patient treated with antithyroid drugs. The receptor set was obtained from a young man with Graves disease.

This clonotype was recorded at least ten times. The chain combines TRBV5-1 with TRBJ2-1; 8 bases agree with TRBD2. Unmatched junction bases numbered 10, after V lost 1 base and J lost 7 bases. This CDR3 region has 16 residues. The V gene's germline CDR1 is SGHRS and CDR2 YFSETQ. The CDR3 reads CASSLTSGSLMNEQFF. For the CDR3, the DNA is TGCGCCAGCAGCTTGACTAGCGGTTCCCTCATGAATGAGCAGTTCTTC. Variable domain in full (rest from reference TRBV5-1 and TRBJ2-1): KAGVTQTPRYLIKTRGQQVTLSCSPISGHRSVSWYQQTPGQGLQFLFEYFSETQRNKGNFPGRFSGRQFSNSRSEMNVSTLELGDSALYLCASSLTSGSLMNEQFFGPGTRLTVL.

This clonotype was observed many times. The V gene is TRBV11-2, the J gene TRBJ2-1; 8 positions match TRBD1. The CDR3 is 16 residues long. Germline V gives CDR1 SGHAT, CDR2 FQNNGV. The J segment lost 7 bases and the V segment lost 5 bases, leaving 13 bases of the junction unmatched. The CDR3 spells CASSPPDRAVFNEQFF. The DNA for the CDR3 is TGTGCCAGCAGCCCGCCGGACAGGGCCGTATTTAATGAGCAGTTCTTC.

The V gene is TRBV12-3 or TRBV12-4, the J gene TRBJ2-7; D is possibly TRBD1 (5 bases). Trimming took off 5 bases at V and 0 bases at J, with 8 bases between the two ends. CDR3 length: 13 residues. In DNA, the CDR3 is TGTGCCAGCAGTCCGGACAACTCCTACGAGCAGTACTTC. This encodes CASSPDNSYEQYF.

This clonotype was picked up a small number of times. The chain recombines TRBV9 with TRBJ2-7, with a tentative D call TRBD2 (5 bases). Germline V CDR1 and CDR2: SGDLS, YYNGEE. The CDR3 consists of 16 residues. V was trimmed by 4 bases and J by 0 bases, leaving 17 bases between them. This CDR3 is CASSPTIANPSYEQYF. CDR3 sequence (DNA): TGTGCCAGCAGCCCAACTATAGCGAACCCCTCCTACGAGCAGTACTTC.

This chain uses TRBV5-1 with TRBJ2-3; 11 positions match TRBD1. Per germline, CDR1 SGHRS and CDR2 YFSETQ. The CDR3 covers 14 residues. With 6 bases clipped from V and 5 bases from J, the junction kept 5 bases outside the gene matches. This CDR3 is CASKGQGAGDTQYF. In DNA, the CDR3 is TGCGCCAGCAAAGGACAGGGGGCGGGAGATACGCAGTATTTT.

The chain joins TRBV30 to TRBJ2-3; 8 bases match TRBD2. Germline CDR1 reads GTSNPN; CDR2 reads SVGIG (reference sequence). This CDR3 comprises 16 residues. After removal of 4 bases from V and 4 bases from J, the junction contained 13 bases not matched to a gene. The CDR3 is CAWKEAGVGGADTQYF. Written as DNA, the CDR3 is TGTGCCTGGAAAGAAGCGGGGGTTGGAGGGGCAGATACGCAGTATTTT.

This clonotype was detected a few times. At one end the junction does not follow the germline gene, possibly because of a read error. The rearrangement links TRBV7-2 to TRBJ1-2; no reliable D call. This CDR3 is 16 amino acids long. CDR1 is SGHTA and CDR2 is FQGNSA in the germline V gene. The DNA of the CDR3 is TGTGCCAGCAGCTTAAATCCAAATGTAGCTAACTACGGCTACACCTTC. It encodes CASSLNPNVANYGYTF.

With respect to this clonotype: This may stem from a read error, because a much larger clone lies one nucleotide away. The rearrangement uses TRBV28 and TRBJ2-3; TRBD2 agrees at 10 bases. The V gene's germline CDR1 is MDHEN and CDR2 SYDVKM. The CDR3 contains 20 residues. This chain's CDR3 is CANSLRPARSSGRKFVTQYF. In DNA form, the CDR3 reads TGTGCCAACAGTTTACGCCCCGCAAGGTCTAGCGGGAGAAAATTCGTTACGCAGTATTTT.

J is TRBJ1-5 and V is TRBV5-1; 7 positions match TRBD1. Germline V gives CDR1 SGHRS, CDR2 YFSETQ. The CDR3 is made up of 14 amino acids. V was clipped by 4 bases and J by 6 bases; unmatched bases: 7. CDR3 amino acids: CASSLGQVFQPQHF. CDR3 coding DNA: TGCGCCAGCAGCCTCGGACAGGTATTTCAGCCCCAGCATTTT.